Listed below are T cell receptor beta chains from one sample, sequenced in a study of CD8 T cells in ankylosing spondylitis. MiXCR, applied by TCRdb to the 5' RACE reads, yields one record per CDR3 protein. Among almost 400,000 distinct CDR3 sequences listed, 20% to 25% were seen once. Sequenced: blood, either unsorted or a sorted T cell fraction (not recorded which). The receptors originated from a male donor with ankylosing spondylitis. Each CDR3 is given with its conserved first and last residue. A D gene is named only where the DNA matches it firmly. Size tells how often a clone was seen (once, few, many) or the class of an expanded clone, and some rows leave it out.

j_gene: TRBJ2-2; abundance: -; d_gene: -; v_gene: TRBV20-1; CDR3nt: TGCAGTGCTCGACCCAGCGCCGGGACCGGGGAGCTGTTTTTT; CDR3aa: CSARPSAGTGELFF
j_gene: TRBJ2-1; abundance: -; d_gene: TRBD1; v_gene: TRBV29-1; CDR3nt: TGCAGCGCCTCAGGGGGGCAGGGGGCGTTGGATGAGCAGTTCTTC; CDR3aa: CSASGGQGALDEQFF
j_gene: TRBJ2-7; abundance: few; d_gene: -; v_gene: TRBV3-1; CDR3nt: TGTGCCAGCAGCCAAATCCGGGCCGCCTACGAGCAGTACTTC; CDR3aa: CASSQIRAAYEQYF
j_gene: TRBJ1-6; abundance: -; d_gene: TRBD1; v_gene: TRBV12-3/TRBV12-4; CDR3nt: TGTGCCAGCAGTCGGGACAGCTCACCCCTCCACTTT; CDR3aa: CASSRDSSPLHF
j_gene: TRBJ1-6; abundance: few; d_gene: -; v_gene: TRBV4-1; CDR3nt: TGCGCCAGCAGAAGTATAGGGTCCTCACCCCTCCACTTT; CDR3aa: CASRSIGSSPLHF
j_gene: TRBJ2-1; abundance: few; d_gene: -; v_gene: TRBV28; CDR3nt: TGTGCCAGCAGGTCGGGGCCCGCTGAGCAGTTCTTC; CDR3aa: CASRSGPAEQFF
j_gene: TRBJ2-3; abundance: few; d_gene: -; v_gene: TRBV24-1; CDR3nt: TGTGCCACCAGCGGGAAAACAGATACGCAGTATTTT; CDR3aa: CATSGKTDTQYF
j_gene: TRBJ2-7; abundance: -; d_gene: TRBD2; v_gene: TRBV6-2/TRBV6-3; CDR3nt: TGTGCCAGCATTTGGGCTAGCGGACGCTCCTACGAGCAGTACTTC; CDR3aa: CASIWASGRSYEQYF
j_gene: TRBJ2-7; abundance: many; d_gene: TRBD2; v_gene: TRBV15; CDR3nt: TGTGCCACCAGCATGGGACTAGCGGGAGGGTACGAGCAGTACTTC; CDR3aa: CATSMGLAGGYEQYF
j_gene: TRBJ2-7; abundance: -; d_gene: -; v_gene: TRBV10-3; CDR3nt: TGTGCCATCAGTGAAGATCGTGTGTCCTACGAGCAGTACTTC; CDR3aa: CAISEDRVSYEQYF
j_gene: TRBJ1-4; abundance: once; d_gene: -; v_gene: TRBV27; CDR3nt: TGTGCCAGCGGTGCCCTTGGGGAGGGTAATGAAAAACAGTTTTTT; CDR3aa: CASGALGEGNEKQFF
j_gene: TRBJ1-4; abundance: few; d_gene: TRBD1; v_gene: TRBV12-3/TRBV12-4; CDR3nt: TGTGCCAGCAGCCAAAGACAGGGGGCTAATGAAAAACTGTTTTTT; CDR3aa: CASSQRQGANEKLFF
j_gene: TRBJ2-1; abundance: few; d_gene: TRBD1; v_gene: TRBV3-1; CDR3nt: TGTGCCAGCAGCGAACTAACGGGACAGGGGGTTAAGAATGAGCAGTTCTTC; CDR3aa: CASSELTGQGVKNEQFF
j_gene: TRBJ1-5; abundance: -; d_gene: -; v_gene: TRBV10-3; CDR3nt: TGTGCCATCAAAGGCGAAGGCAATCAGCCCCAGCATTTT; CDR3aa: CAIKGEGNQPQHF
j_gene: TRBJ1-1; abundance: few; d_gene: -; v_gene: TRBV29-1; CDR3nt: TGCAGCGTTGAGTCGGACACCGCTATGAACACTGAAGCTTTCTTT; CDR3aa: CSVESDTAMNTEAFF
j_gene: TRBJ2-3; abundance: few; d_gene: TRBD2; v_gene: TRBV5-1; CDR3nt: TGCGCCAGCAGCTTGGATTTAGCGGGAACGACAGATACGCAGTATTTT; CDR3aa: CASSLDLAGTTDTQYF
j_gene: TRBJ1-4; abundance: -; d_gene: TRBD1; v_gene: TRBV28; CDR3nt: TGTGCCAGCAGTGTGGGGACAGCCCAGAATGAAAAACTGTTTTTT; CDR3aa: CASSVGTAQNEKLFF
j_gene: TRBJ2-3; abundance: few; d_gene: TRBD2; v_gene: TRBV20-1; CDR3nt: TGCAGTGCTTACCCGGGACTAGCATCAGATACGCAGTATTTT; CDR3aa: CSAYPGLASDTQYF
j_gene: TRBJ1-1; abundance: -; d_gene: -; v_gene: TRBV6-5; CDR3nt: TGTGCCAGCAGCTACAACCCAGGGGTCTCTGAAGCTTTCTTT; CDR3aa: CASSYNPGVSEAFF
j_gene: TRBJ2-2; abundance: few; d_gene: -; v_gene: TRBV5-1; CDR3nt: TGCGCCAGCAGCGGCGACAGGTCCACAAACACCGGGGAGCTGTTTTTT; CDR3aa: CASSGDRSTNTGELFF
j_gene: TRBJ2-1; abundance: -; d_gene: TRBD2; v_gene: TRBV7-2; CDR3nt: TGTGCCAGCATCATAGCGGGAGTCGTCAATGAGCAGTTCTTC; CDR3aa: CASIIAGVVNEQFF
j_gene: TRBJ1-1; abundance: many; d_gene: -; v_gene: TRBV4-2; CDR3nt: TGTGCCAGCAGCCAAGGGCGACGACCTCTGGACACTGAAGCTTTCTTT; CDR3aa: CASSQGRRPLDTEAFF
j_gene: TRBJ2-2; abundance: few; d_gene: TRBD1; v_gene: TRBV7-3; CDR3nt: TGTGCCAGCAGCCGAAGTCCCGGGACAGGGGAGGCCGGGGAGCTGTTTTTT; CDR3aa: CASSRSPGTGEAGELFF
j_gene: TRBJ2-7; abundance: many; d_gene: TRBD2; v_gene: TRBV29-1; CDR3nt: TGCAGCGTCGGGGGACTAGCGGGGGACTACCGGTACGAGCAGTACTTC; CDR3aa: CSVGGLAGDYRYEQYF
j_gene: TRBJ1-4; abundance: -; d_gene: -; v_gene: TRBV20-1; CDR3nt: TGCAGTGCTGTGGCAGGGGTTGGTGAAAAACTGTTTTTT; CDR3aa: CSAVAGVGEKLFF
j_gene: TRBJ2-5; abundance: -; d_gene: -; v_gene: TRBV7-2; CDR3nt: TGTGCCAGCAGCCCATCATGGGTCCAAGAGACCCAGTACTTC; CDR3aa: CASSPSWVQETQYF
j_gene: TRBJ2-1; abundance: -; d_gene: TRBD2; v_gene: TRBV5-1; CDR3nt: TGCGCCAGCAGCCTCATTGCTAGCGGGAGGGGCAGTGAGCAGTTCTTC; CDR3aa: CASSLIASGRGSEQFF
j_gene: TRBJ2-7; abundance: -; d_gene: TRBD2; v_gene: TRBV27; CDR3nt: TGTGCCAGCAGTACCACCTTAGCGGGAGGGCGACCTGACGAGCAGTACTTC; CDR3aa: CASSTTLAGGRPDEQYF
j_gene: TRBJ2-5; abundance: -; d_gene: -; v_gene: TRBV5-1; CDR3nt: TGCGCCAGCAGCTCCGAAGGACAGCCTACCGAGACCCAGTACTTC; CDR3aa: CASSSEGQPTETQYF
j_gene: TRBJ2-1; abundance: -; d_gene: -; v_gene: TRBV30; CDR3nt: TGTGCCTGGCGGGTGGACAGCTACAATGAGCAGTTCTTC; CDR3aa: CAWRVDSYNEQFF
j_gene: TRBJ2-7; abundance: -; d_gene: -; v_gene: TRBV7-9; CDR3nt: TGTGCCAGCAGCGCCCGACAGCTCTACTCCGAGCAGTACTTC; CDR3aa: CASSARQLYSEQYF
j_gene: TRBJ2-5; abundance: -; d_gene: TRBD2; v_gene: TRBV14; CDR3nt: TGTGCCAGCAGCCAAGCCAGCGGGAGGCCCAAGGAGACCCAGTACTTC; CDR3aa: CASSQASGRPKETQYF
j_gene: TRBJ1-1; abundance: -; d_gene: -; v_gene: TRBV20-1; CDR3nt: TGCAGTGCTAGATACAGGTCCTACACTGAAGCTTTCTTT; CDR3aa: CSARYRSYTEAFF
j_gene: TRBJ1-4; abundance: -; d_gene: TRBD1; v_gene: TRBV7-6; CDR3nt: TGTGCCAGCAGCTTATTCTCCCAGGGGGGTGAAAAACTGTTTTTT; CDR3aa: CASSLFSQGGEKLFF
j_gene: TRBJ2-7; abundance: -; d_gene: TRBD1; v_gene: TRBV20-1; CDR3nt: TGCAGTGCCCACGGACAGGGAAACTCCTACGAGCAGTACTTC; CDR3aa: CSAHGQGNSYEQYF
j_gene: TRBJ2-3; abundance: few; d_gene: -; v_gene: TRBV29-1; CDR3nt: TGCAGCGTTGCCCGGGTGGGCACAGATACGCAGTATTTT; CDR3aa: CSVARVGTDTQYF
j_gene: TRBJ2-2; abundance: few; d_gene: TRBD1; v_gene: TRBV19; CDR3nt: TGTGCCAGTAGTATCCCCGAGACAGGGGGCTTCACCGGGGAGCTGTTTTTT; CDR3aa: CASSIPETGGFTGELFF
j_gene: TRBJ2-3; abundance: -; d_gene: -; v_gene: TRBV6-1; CDR3nt: TGTGCCAGCAGTGCCCTAGGTCTTGTAGCGGATACGCAGTATTTT; CDR3aa: CASSALGLVADTQYF
j_gene: TRBJ2-7; abundance: few; d_gene: -; v_gene: TRBV20-1; CDR3nt: TGCAGTGCTCAAGGGACGACCCGCGAGCAGTACTTC; CDR3aa: CSAQGTTREQYF
j_gene: TRBJ2-1; abundance: -; d_gene: TRBD2; v_gene: TRBV10-3; CDR3nt: TGTGCCATCACCCCGGGGACTAGCGGGATCAATGAGCAGTTCTTC; CDR3aa: CAITPGTSGINEQFF
j_gene: TRBJ2-2; abundance: -; d_gene: -; v_gene: TRBV9; CDR3nt: TGTGCCAGCAGCGTAGTTGCTGCGGTGACAACCGGGGAGCTGTTTTTT; CDR3aa: CASSVVAAVTTGELFF
j_gene: TRBJ2-7; abundance: few; d_gene: -; v_gene: TRBV18; CDR3nt: TGTGCCAGCTCACCCACGTTCGACAGCTACGAGCAGTACTTC; CDR3aa: CASSPTFDSYEQYF
j_gene: TRBJ2-5; abundance: -; d_gene: -; v_gene: TRBV6-2/TRBV6-3; CDR3nt: TGTGCCAGCAACTCGCGATGGGTCATCCAAGAGACCCAGTACTTC; CDR3aa: CASNSRWVIQETQYF
j_gene: TRBJ2-2; abundance: many; d_gene: -; v_gene: TRBV10-3; CDR3nt: TGTGCCATCGGGCAAAACACCGGGGAGCTGTTTTTT; CDR3aa: CAIGQNTGELFF
j_gene: TRBJ2-7; abundance: few; d_gene: -; v_gene: TRBV4-3; CDR3nt: TGCGCCAGCAGCCAAGAACACAGGGCGATCTACGAGCAGTACTTC; CDR3aa: CASSQEHRAIYEQYF
j_gene: TRBJ1-5; abundance: -; d_gene: -; v_gene: TRBV28; CDR3nt: TGTGCCAGCAGCCCCCTTGGGGGCAATCAGCCCCAGCATTTT; CDR3aa: CASSPLGGNQPQHF
j_gene: TRBJ2-7; abundance: -; d_gene: -; v_gene: TRBV9; CDR3nt: TGTGCCAGCAGCGTAGGGCCAAATTGGTCCTACGAGCAGTACTTC; CDR3aa: CASSVGPNWSYEQYF
j_gene: TRBJ2-5; abundance: -; d_gene: -; v_gene: TRBV29-1; CDR3nt: TGCAGCGTTGTAAAGGGGAGAGAGACCCAGTACTTC; CDR3aa: CSVVKGRETQYF
j_gene: TRBJ2-2; abundance: few; d_gene: -; v_gene: TRBV12-3/TRBV12-4; CDR3nt: TGTGCCAGCAGTTTGTTCGAGTACACCGGGGAGCTGTTTTTT; CDR3aa: CASSLFEYTGELFF